This TCR beta chain was identified during a study of blood T cell repertoires in COVID-19. At the level of the study: The origin of the acute and convalescent COVID-19 samples was the United States, Italy and Spain. PBMCs, B-cell-depleted T cells, or T cells were the source of the cDNA or gDNA that made up the material.

In the original analysis: Quantification of nucleated cells was approximated via reference gene primer amplification. Profiled with immunoSEQ multiplex PCR; TCRdb holds only in-frame clones, not every one. The DNA was the basis for D and trimming; V, J and clone size are from that table. Of hundreds of thousands of clones in the sample, 89% are singletons; the top ten hold 1.5% to 2%. Seattle enrolled patients during active infection and tracked them longitudinally. Trimming at V came to 1 base and at J to 2 bases, leaving 19 bases not matched to a gene. This CDR3 contains 20 residues. Germline CDR1 MDHEN, CDR2 SYDVKM.

This chain links TRBV28 with TRBJ2-7; 8 bases line up with TRBD2. The receptor comes from a young woman with COVID-19, enrolled during active disease. Sequencing input: peripheral blood. The chain's CDR3 is CASSLYRGERGTPNAYEQYV. The CDR3 DNA sequence: TGTGCCAGCAGTTTATATAGGGGGGAGCGGGGGACTCCGAACGCCTACGAGCAGTACGTC.